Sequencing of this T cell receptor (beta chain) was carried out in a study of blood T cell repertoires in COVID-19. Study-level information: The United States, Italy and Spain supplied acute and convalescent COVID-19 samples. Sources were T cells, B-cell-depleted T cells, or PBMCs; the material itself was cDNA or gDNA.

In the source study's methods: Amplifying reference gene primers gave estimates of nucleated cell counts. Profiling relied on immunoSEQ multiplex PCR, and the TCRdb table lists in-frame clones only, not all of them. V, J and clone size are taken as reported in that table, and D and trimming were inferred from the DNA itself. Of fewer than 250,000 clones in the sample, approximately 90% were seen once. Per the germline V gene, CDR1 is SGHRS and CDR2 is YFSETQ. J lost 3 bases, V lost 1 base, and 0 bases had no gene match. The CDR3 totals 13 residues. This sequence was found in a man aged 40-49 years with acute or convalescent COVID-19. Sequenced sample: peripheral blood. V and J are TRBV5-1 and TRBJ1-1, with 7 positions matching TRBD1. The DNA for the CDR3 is TGCGCCAGCAGCTTGACAGGGGACACTGAAGCTTTCTTT. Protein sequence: CASSLTGDTEAFF.